This T cell receptor beta chain stems from a study of neurological immune-mediated disorders. The CDR3 has 15 residues. Trimming removed 5 bases from V and 6 bases from J; junction bases left unmatched: 10. Germline V CDR1 and CDR2: SGHTA, FQGNSA. TCRdb re-called the 5' RACE reads with MiXCR, one entry per CDR3 protein. The sample holds approximately 48,000 distinct CDR3 sequences; around 16% are singletons and the top ten take about 4.7%. This clonotype was detected many times. This clonotype was sampled from a man in his 60s in good health. The chain has TRBV7-2 and TRBJ2-7, with 10 nucleotides matching TRBD2. Sequencing was done on a sample of PBMCs. The CDR3 here is CASSPKAGGPTEQYF. For the CDR3, the DNA is TGTGCCAGCAGCCCTAAAGCGGGAGGGCCGACCGAGCAGTACTTC.